The 28 T cell receptor beta chains given below trace back to one sample, sequenced in a study of T cell responses to AZD1222 COVID-19 vaccine. TCRdb's table, derived via immunoSEQ multiplex PCR, lists solely in-frame clones and lacks some. In the table there are under 150,000 clones, over 75% of which are singletons. The sample in question was peripheral blood, obtained on day 0 of MenACWY control vaccination. The receptors stem from an adult in good health.

The chain employs TRBV18 and TRBJ2-5; 10 positions match TRBD2. The V and J ends lost 1 base and 2 bases, in that order; junction bases with no gene match: 4. This CDR3 region has 16 residues. Germline CDR1 KGHSH, CDR2 LQKENI. The CDR3 DNA is TGTGCCAGCTCACCACTGAGCGGGGGGGAGCAAGAGACCCAGTACTTC. Encoded protein: CASSPLSGGEQETQYF. Full variable domain (rest looked up from reference TRBV18 and TRBJ2-5): NAGVMQNPRHLVRRRGQEARLRCSPMKGHSHVYWYRQLPEEGLKFMVYLQKENIIDESGMPKERFSAEFPKEGPSILRIQQVVRGDSAAYFCASSPLSGGEQETQYFGPGTRLLVL.

This clone has more than one count but fewer than ten. The rearrangement joins TRBV7-9 to TRBJ1-2, with D possibly being TRBD1 (6 bases). The V end was cut by 5 bases, the J end by 7 bases, with 14 bases between. The CDR3 runs 13 residues. The V gene's germline CDR1 is SEHNR and CDR2 FQNEAQ (reference sequence). DNA for the CDR3: TGTGCCAGCAGCGTAAACAGGGCGGGTGGCTACACCTTC. This sequence encodes CASSVNRAGGYTF.

The chain joins TRBV11-1 to TRBJ2-1; possible D gene TRBD2, 5 bases. Trimming stripped 2 bases from V and 9 bases from J, with 14 bases between. CDR3 length: 14 amino acids. Germline assignment: CDR1 SGHAT and CDR2 FQDESV (reference sequence). CDR3 amino acids: CASSLFRGTGEQFF. The CDR3 DNA reads as TGTGCCAGCAGCTTATTCCGGGGTACGGGTGAGCAGTTCTTC.

J is TRBJ1-2 and V is TRBV29-1; no firm D call. V shed 1 base and J shed 1 base, with 19 bases lying between them. Germline V lookup: CDR1 SQVTM, CDR2 ANQGSEA. This CDR3 region has 17 residues. The chain's CDR3 is CSVEALRGGAFNYGYTF. In DNA, the CDR3 is TGCAGCGTTGAAGCTCTTCGGGGAGGAGCGTTTAACTATGGCTACACCTTC. Full variable domain (remainder filled in from reference TRBV29-1 and TRBJ1-2): SAVISQKPSRDICQRGTSLTIQCQVDSQVTMMFWYRQQPGQSLTLIATANQGSEATYESGFVIDKFPISRPNLTFSTLTVSNMSPEDSSIYLCSVEALRGGAFNYGYTFGSGTRLTVV.

The CDR3 protein is CASEERSTDTQYF. CDR3 sequence (DNA): TGTGCCAGCGAGGAGCGGAGCACAGATACGCAGTATTTT. The chain is built from TRBV6-5 and TRBJ2-3; possibly TRBD2 for D (5 bases). V dropped 8 bases and J dropped 0 bases, with 9 bases sitting between them. Per the germline V gene, CDR1 is MNHEY and CDR2 is SVGAGI. The CDR3 loop spans 13 amino acids.

The gene calls are TRBV7-9 and TRBJ1-3; D is undetermined. CDR1 SEHNR and CDR2 FQNEAQ come from the germline V gene (reference sequence). With 5 bases removed from V and 0 bases from J, the gap between germline ends came to 5 bases. The CDR3 totals 13 residues. The chain's CDR3 is CASSGYSGNTIYF. The CDR3 DNA sequence: TGTGCCAGCAGCGGATACTCTGGAAACACCATATATTTT.

The V gene is TRBV3-1 (or the pseudogene TRBV3-2), the J gene TRBJ1-4, with 8 bases that match TRBD1. J gave up 3 bases and V 2 bases, and 2 bases lay outside the gene matches. The CDR3 contains 15 residues. The germline gives CDR1 LGHDT, CDR2 YNNKEL (reference sequence). Written as DNA, the CDR3 is TGTGCCAGCAGCCAAATACAGGGGGCTAATGAAAAACTGTTTTTT. Its translation: CASSQIQGANEKLFF.

The rearrangement joins TRBV15 to TRBJ1-5; 11 bases fit TRBD1. The length of the CDR3 is 15 residues. V gave up 8 bases and J gave up 6 bases; unmatched junction bases: 9. In germline, CDR1 is LNHNV, CDR2 YYDKDF (reference sequence). Written as DNA, the CDR3 is TGTGCCACCGCGCTCGGACAGGGGGCTGCTCAGCCCCAGCATTTT. It specifies CATALGQGAAQPQHF. The full variable domain, with the rest looked up from reference TRBV15 and TRBJ1-5, is DAMVIQNPRYQVTQFGKPVTLSCSQTLNHNVMYWYQQKSSQAPKLLFHYYDKDFNNEADTPDNFQSRRPNTSFCFLDIRSPGLGDTAMYLCATALGQGAAQPQHFGDGTRLSIL.

This chain joins TRBV7-3 and TRBJ2-1; D perhaps matches TRBD2 (5 bases). The ends were cut back, 5 bases at V and 1 base at J, with 6 bases in the middle. CDR1 and CDR2 from the germline V gene are SGHTA and FQGTGA. The CDR3 runs 13 residues. The CDR3: CASSRTSYNEQFF. The CDR3, as DNA: TGTGCCAGCAGCCGGACTTCCTACAATGAGCAGTTCTTC.

The chain combines TRBV29-1 with TRBJ1-3; D ambiguous. In germline, CDR1 is SQVTM, CDR2 ANQGSEA. This CDR3 has 15 residues. V shed 5 bases and J shed 0 bases, with 14 bases lying between them. The CDR3 here is CSVSSAPDSGNTIYF. In DNA, the CDR3 is TGCAGCGTTTCATCCGCCCCGGACTCTGGAAACACCATATATTTT. The full variable domain, with the rest looked up from reference TRBV29-1 and TRBJ1-3, is SAVISQKPSRDICQRGTSLTIQCQVDSQVTMMFWYRQQPGQSLTLIATANQGSEATYESGFVIDKFPISRPNLTFSTLTVSNMSPEDSSIYLCSVSSAPDSGNTIYFGEGSWLTVV.

The chain uses TRBV11-2 and TRBJ1-1; D gene unclear. The CDR3 runs 16 residues. The germline V gene has CDR1 SGHAT and CDR2 FQNNGV. The V and J ends lost 1 base and 2 bases respectively, with 14 bases between them. The CDR3: CASSLVPHAGNTEAFF. CDR3 in DNA: TGTGCCAGCAGCTTAGTACCCCACGCAGGAAACACTGAAGCTTTCTTT.

This clone occurred a few times. This chain links TRBV7-2 with TRBJ2-3; D ambiguous. Trimming pared 5 bases from V and 1 base from J, leaving 13 bases between. Looked up from germline, CDR1 is SGHTA and CDR2 is FQGNSA. The CDR3 totals 15 residues. The CDR3 reads CASSPTFGRTDTQYF. As DNA, the CDR3 is TGTGCCAGCAGCCCTACCTTCGGGCGCACAGATACGCAGTATTTT.

J is TRBJ2-7 and V is TRBV19, with 8 nucleotides matching TRBD2. This CDR3 spans 15 amino acids. Germline-derived CDR1 and CDR2 are LNHDA and SQIVND (reference sequence). Germline trimming cut 3 bases from V and 4 bases from J; bases unmatched to any gene: 8. The CDR3 region has the DNA TGTGCCAGTAGTATCGGGGACGGGGGGGCGTACGAGCAGTACTTC. Residues: CASSIGDGGAYEQYF. The whole variable domain, filled in from reference TRBV19 and TRBJ2-7, reads DGGITQSPKYLFRKEGQNVTLSCEQNLNHDAMYWYRQDPGQGLRLIYYSQIVNDFQKGDIAEGYSVSREKKESFPLTVTSAQKNPTAFYLCASSIGDGGAYEQYFGPGTRLTVT.

The rearrangement joins TRBV24-1 to TRBJ1-1; D gene ambiguous. From germline, CDR1 is KGHDR and CDR2 SFDVKD. V was shortened by 5 bases and J by 1 base, with 10 bases between the two germline ends. The CDR3 spans 14 residues. CDR3 nucleotides: TGTGCCACCAGTGGTGCTACAGAGAACACTGAAGCTTTCTTT. Translated: CATSGATENTEAFF.

The chain is built from TRBV5-6 and TRBJ2-7; 9 nucleotides match TRBD2. From germline, CDR1 is SGHDT and CDR2 YYEEEE. There are 17 residues in the CDR3. Losses at the gene ends were 1 base for V and 2 bases for J; bases not matched to a gene: 10. In nucleotides, the CDR3 is TGTGCCAGCAGCTTGAGGCCTAGCGGGAACACCGCCTACGAGCAGTACTTC. The encoded protein is CASSLRPSGNTAYEQYF.

This clone was detected once. The chain recombines TRBV15 with TRBJ1-2; tentatively, D is TRBD1 (6 bases). This CDR3 has 13 amino acids. The V end was cut by 3 bases, the J end by 4 bases, with 9 bases between. Per the germline V gene, CDR1 is LNHNV and CDR2 is YYDKDF (reference sequence). The CDR3 spells CATSRGDIYGYTF. In DNA, the CDR3 is TGTGCCACCAGCAGGGGGGACATCTATGGCTACACCTTC.

The rearrangement uses TRBV5-1 and TRBJ2-7, with D tentatively TRBD2 (7 bases). Germline V gene lookup returns CDR1 SGHRS and CDR2 YFSETQ. The V and J ends lost 0 bases and 9 bases respectively, with 16 bases between them. CDR3 length equals 14 residues. DNA for the CDR3: TGCGCCAGCAGCTTGGAAGGGGGGGCATATGGGCAGTACTTC. This codes for CASSLEGGAYGQYF.

This chain joins TRBV6-5 and TRBJ1-1; D possibly corresponds to TRBD1 (5 bases). Germline CDR1 is MNHEY and CDR2 is SVGAGI. The germline V and J ends were trimmed by 5 bases and 4 bases, with 11 bases remaining between them. The CDR3 spans 13 residues. CDR3 protein: CASSLPGSTEAFF. The CDR3 DNA follows: TGTGCCAGCAGTCTCCCAGGGAGCACTGAAGCTTTCTTT.

This rearrangement joins TRBV6-5 to TRBJ2-5; possibly TRBD2 for D (6 bases). The V gene lost 2 bases and the J gene lost 1 base, with 8 bases spanning the gap. The CDR3 length is 14 residues. The germline CDR1 and CDR2 sequences are MNHEY and SVGAGI. DNA for the CDR3: TGTGCCAGCAGTTACGGGCGGGGCCAAGAGACCCAGTACTTC. Translating gives CASSYGRGQETQYF.

The V call is TRBV20-1, the J call TRBJ2-7; D is unclear. Germline lookup yields CDR1 DFQATT and CDR2 SNEGSKA (reference sequence). V was clipped by 5 bases and J by 3 bases, with 5 bases between them. This CDR3 is built from 10 residues. The CDR3 here is CSAVDYEQYF. CDR3 sequence (DNA): TGCAGTGCTGTAGACTACGAGCAGTACTTC.

This clone was picked up a small number of times. The V call is TRBV2, the J call TRBJ1-1; maybe TRBD1 (6 bases). The CDR3 extends over 12 amino acids. The V gene's germline CDR1 is SNHLY and CDR2 FYNNEI. The germline V and J ends were trimmed by 5 bases and 6 bases, with 10 bases remaining between them. The CDR3 spells CASSKQGAEAFF. The CDR3 DNA sequence: TGTGCCAGCAGTAAACAGGGTGCTGAAGCTTTCTTT. The full variable domain, rest sourced from reference TRBV2 and TRBJ1-1, is EPEVTQTPSHQVTQMGQEVILRCVPISNHLYFYWYRQILGQKVEFLVSFYNNEISEKSEIFDDQFSVERPDGSNFTLKIRSTKLEDSAMYFCASSKQGAEAFFGQGTRLTVV.

The chain uses TRBV19 and TRBJ2-5; 8 bases agree with TRBD1. Unmatched junction bases numbered 6, after V lost 2 bases and J lost 1 base. Germline lookup yields CDR1 LNHDA and CDR2 SQIVND (reference sequence). This CDR3 is built from 16 residues. The CDR3 DNA sequence: TGTGCCAGTAGTATACAGGCAGGGGGCCTCCAAGAGACCCAGTACTTC. Amino acid sequence: CASSIQAGGLQETQYF.

J is TRBJ1-2 and V is TRBV29-1, with D possibly being TRBD1 (6 bases). CDR1 and CDR2 (germline): SQVTM, ANQGSEA. Trimming left V 1 base short and J 0 bases short, with 9 bases between. The CDR3 extends over 14 amino acids. The chain's CDR3 is CSVEAPGANYGYTF. CDR3 DNA: TGCAGCGTTGAAGCTCCAGGGGCTAACTATGGCTACACCTTC.

The chain joins TRBV11-2 to TRBJ1-6; D is undetermined. This CDR3 spans 15 amino acids. V was pared by 6 bases and J by 3 bases, with 12 bases between. Germline values: CDR1 SGHAT, CDR2 FQNNGV. CDR3 loop: CASRRVANYNSPLHF. The CDR3 DNA follows: TGTGCCAGCAGAAGGGTGGCTAACTATAATTCACCCCTCCACTTT.

Written as DNA, the CDR3 is TGCAGCGAGACCCCGGTTCGGGGACAGCCTTCTGGCTACACCTTC. Protein sequence: CSETPVRGQPSGYTF. The J gene is TRBJ1-2, the V gene TRBV29-1; the match to TRBD1 covers 7 bases. Germline trimming cut 7 bases from V and 7 bases from J; bases unmatched to any gene: 18. Germline V gene lookup returns CDR1 SQVTM and CDR2 ANQGSEA. The CDR3 has 15 residues.

This chain connects TRBV19 to TRBJ2-5; tentatively, D is TRBD1 (5 bases). The V gene's germline CDR1 is LNHDA and CDR2 SQIVND (reference sequence). This CDR3 spans 13 amino acids. V dropped 9 bases and J dropped 2 bases, with 13 bases sitting between them. The CDR3 spells CASRRAGQETQYF. As DNA, the CDR3 is TGTGCCAGCCGTCGAGCAGGGCAAGAGACCCAGTACTTC. The full variable domain, its missing parts supplied by reference TRBV19 and TRBJ2-5, is DGGITQSPKYLFRKEGQNVTLSCEQNLNHDAMYWYRQDPGQGLRLIYYSQIVNDFQKGDIAEGYSVSREKKESFPLTVTSAQKNPTAFYLCASRRAGQETQYFGPGTRLLVL.

The genes are TRBV19 and TRBJ1-3; no reliable D call. The germline V gene has CDR1 LNHDA and CDR2 SQIVND (reference sequence). The CDR3 is 15 amino acids. The ends were cut back, 1 base at V and 1 base at J, with 8 bases in the middle. The CDR3 coding sequence is TGTGCCAGTAGTATAGCGACGGGGTCTGGAAACACCATATATTTT. Protein product: CASSIATGSGNTIYF.

This chain links TRBV3-1 (or the pseudogene TRBV3-2) with TRBJ2-7; no firm D call. V was cut by 0 bases and J by 3 bases, with 12 bases left in between. This CDR3 contains 15 residues. Germline loops: CDR1 LGHDT, CDR2 YNNKEL (reference sequence). This CDR3 is CASSQDVGFGYEQYF. CDR3 in DNA: TGTGCCAGCAGCCAAGACGTGGGATTCGGCTACGAGCAGTACTTC.